The rows below give T cell receptor beta chains drawn from one sample of a study of patients and donors after allogeneic stem cell transplantation. MiXCR, run by TCRdb on the RT-PCR reads, gives a single entry per CDR3 protein. The data show about 150,000 distinct CDR3 sequences, with 30% to 45% seen just once and 50% held by the top ten. Input material: blood, either unsorted or a sorted T cell fraction (not recorded which). The source of these receptors is a human donor who was either an allogeneic HSCT recipient or a stem cell or donor lymphocyte infusion donor (not recorded which). It is not recorded whose cells these are; they may come from a transplant donor. CDR3s include the opening cysteine and the closing phenylalanine or tryptophan. D genes are given only for firm matches. Clone size is stated in some rows and not others, as once, few, many or a class when expanded.

j_call clone_size v_call d_call cdr3_nt cdr3_aa
TRBJ1-4 - TRBV20-1 - TGCAGTGCCGAATCCGGGCGTGAGGAAAAACTGTTTTTT CSAESGREEKLFF
TRBJ1-6 - TRBV4-1 - TGCGCCAGCAGCCACCCCACGGACAACTATAATTCACCCCTCCACTTT CASSHPTDNYNSPLHF
TRBJ1-4 - TRBV7-2 - TGTGCCAGCAGCTTAGCGCGGGGTGTAAGGGAAAAACTGTTTTTT CASSLARGVREKLFF
TRBJ2-2 - TRBV12-3/TRBV12-4 - TGTGCCAGCAGTTTTGGGGTTGGCGGGGAGCTGTTTTTT CASSFGVGGELFF
TRBJ1-5 - TRBV6-2/TRBV6-3 - TGTGCCAGCAGTCATCTACTCATCCCCTCTCGAGTCCTCAGCAATCAGCCCCAGCATTTT CASSHLLIPSRVLSNQPQHF
TRBJ1-2 few TRBV4-3 TRBD1 TGCGCCAGCTCGCGGGACAGAGAGTATGGCTACACCTTC CASSRDREYGYTF
TRBJ1-4 - TRBV20-1 TRBD1 TGCAGTGCTAGAAGGGACAGGCGGAATGAAAAACTGTTTTTT CSARRDRRNEKLFF
TRBJ2-7 - TRBV12-3/TRBV12-4 TRBD1 TGTGCCAGCAGTTTTGCGGACAGGGTAACCGAGCAGTACTTC CASSFADRVTEQYF
TRBJ2-2 - TRBV24-1 - TGTGCCACCAGTGATTTATTAGGCCCGAACACCGGGGAGCTGTTTTTT CATSDLLGPNTGELFF
TRBJ1-6 - TRBV12-3/TRBV12-4 - TGTGCCAGCAGTAACCAAATGGGGGTACTGGGGGATAATTCACCCCTCCACTTT CASSNQMGVLGDNSPLHF
TRBJ1-5 few TRBV6-1 TRBD1 TGTGCCAGCGGACAGGGGGATAGCAATCAGCCCCAGCATTTT CASGQGDSNQPQHF
TRBJ2-3 - TRBV20-1 - TGCAGTGCTTGGCGAGAAGCAGATACGCAGTATTTT CSAWREADTQYF
TRBJ1-2 - TRBV20-1 - TGCACCCCCCAAATTGGATCCTCCTATGGCTACACCTTC CTPQIGSSYGYTF
TRBJ2-1 few TRBV5-6 - TGTGCCAGCAGCTTGGCGGGGGCCCCCTACAATGAGCAGTTCTTC CASSLAGAPYNEQFF
TRBJ1-3 many TRBV12-3/TRBV12-4 TRBD1 TGTGCCAGCAGTGTCCGGACAGGTCCTGTCTCTGGAAACACCATATATTTT CASSVRTGPVSGNTIYF
TRBJ1-1 few TRBV4-2 - TGTGCCAGCAGCCAAGAGCCGAGACGGATGAACACTGAAGCTTTCTTT CASSQEPRRMNTEAFF
TRBJ1-1 - TRBV6-5 - TGTGCCAGCAGTTTACAGGGATTAGAGAACACTGAAGCTTTCTTT CASSLQGLENTEAFF
TRBJ1-2 - TRBV5-1 - TGCGCCAGCAGCTTGGCCGTAACCTGGAGCAGCTATGGCTACACCTTC CASSLAVTWSSYGYTF
TRBJ2-6 - TRBV3-1 - TGTGCCAGCAGCGACTCTGGGGCCAACGTCCTGACTTTC CASSDSGANVLTF
TRBJ1-2 few TRBV4-2 - TGTGCCAGCAGCCTCAAGGGCCAGCTTAACTATGGCTACACCTTC CASSLKGQLNYGYTF
TRBJ1-2 - TRBV12-3/TRBV12-4 - TGTGCCAGCAACGGCCTTAGAAACCTCTATGGCTACACCTTC CASNGLRNLYGYTF
TRBJ1-2 - TRBV28 - TGTGCCAGCACCCTATCAGCTTTAGCTAACTATGGCTACACCTTC CASTLSALANYGYTF
TRBJ1-5 few TRBV6-6 TRBD1 TGTGCCAGCAGTTCCCTAACAGGGGTGAGCAATCAGCCCCAGCATTTT CASSSLTGVSNQPQHF
TRBJ2-5 few TRBV3-1 - TGTGCCAGCAACGCAAGAACGGGAGACGAGACCCAGTACTTC CASNARTGDETQYF
TRBJ1-1 - TRBV14 TRBD1 TGTGCCAGCAGCGTACAGGGGGCGAGTGAAGCTTTCTTT CASSVQGASEAFF
TRBJ1-1 few TRBV5-1 - TGCGCCAGCAGCTTGGGCACGGTACCGAACACTGAAGCTTTCTTT CASSLGTVPNTEAFF
TRBJ1-2 - TRBV20-1 TRBD1 TGCAGTGCCCGGGACAGATTTGACTATGGCTACACCTTC CSARDRFDYGYTF
TRBJ2-2 - TRBV4-2 - TGTGCCAGCAGCCAACTGGCGGGGGCCGCGAACACCGGGGAGCTGTTTTTT CASSQLAGAANTGELFF
TRBJ1-5 few TRBV20-1 - TGCAGTGCGAGCAGGGTAGGACAGCCCCAGCATTTT CSASRVGQPQHF
TRBJ1-5 - TRBV15 - TGTGCCACCAGCAGAGAGGAGTGGGGGCCCCAGCATTTT CATSREEWGPQHF
TRBJ2-7 few TRBV14 - TGTGCCAGCAGCCAAGATCGACTAGTGGGCGACGAGCAGTACTTC CASSQDRLVGDEQYF
TRBJ1-1 few TRBV27 - TGTGCCAGCAGTTCACATGGACCGGGTAGCACTGAAGCTTTCTTT CASSSHGPGSTEAFF
TRBJ2-6 - TRBV7-3 - TGTGCCAGCAGCCTCAAACAGGGTTCTGGGGCCAACGTCCTGACTTTC CASSLKQGSGANVLTF
TRBJ1-6 - TRBV3-1 TRBD1 TGTGCCAGCAGCTGGGACAGGACTAATTCACCCCTCCACTTT CASSWDRTNSPLHF
TRBJ2-3 once TRBV12-3/TRBV12-4 - TGTGCCAGCAGTTGGTCCCTCCCGGGACCGAGCACAGATACGCAGTATTTT CASSWSLPGPSTDTQYF
TRBJ1-5 few TRBV6-5 - TGTGCCAGCAGTTACTCGATAGGGGGGGCTCAGCCCCAGCATTTT CASSYSIGGAQPQHF
TRBJ1-1 - TRBV9 - TGTGCCAGCAGCGTGGGCGGAGTGAACACTGAAGCTTTCTTT CASSVGGVNTEAFF
TRBJ2-2 few TRBV11-2 TRBD2 TGTGCCAGCAGCATCCTGACTAGCGGCCCCACCGGGGAGCTGTTTTTT CASSILTSGPTGELFF
TRBJ2-5 few TRBV7-9 TRBD1 TGTGCCAGCAGCTCCCTCGGGACAGAACAAGAGACCCAGTACTTC CASSSLGTEQETQYF
TRBJ2-3 once TRBV20-1 TRBD2 TGCAGTGCTAGACGTAGCGGGGGGGCAGATACGCAGTATTTT CSARRSGGADTQYF
TRBJ1-6 - TRBV28 - TGTGCCAGCAGTTCTCCCAGGGAAAATTCACCCCTCCACTTT CASSSPRENSPLHF
TRBJ2-1 - TRBV20-1 - TGCAGTGCCGACTCGACTTACAATGAGCAGTTCTTC CSADSTYNEQFF
TRBJ2-5 - TRBV6-5 TRBD2 TGTGCCAGCAGCCGGGGAGCGGGGGGGCCTGGACAGGAGACCCAGTACTTC CASSRGAGGPGQETQYF
TRBJ2-3 medium-sized TRBV29-1 - TGCAGCGTTGAAGATACAGGAACCACAGATACGCAGTATTTT CSVEDTGTTDTQYF
TRBJ2-1 - TRBV7-9 - TGTGCCAGCAGCCGAGGGACGGGGGCTGGTAATGAGCAGTTCTTC CASSRGTGAGNEQFF
TRBJ2-1 - TRBV10-3 TRBD2 TGTGCCATCAGTGAGGGACTAGCGGGGGGCCTACCCTACAATGAGCAGTTCTTC CAISEGLAGGLPYNEQFF
TRBJ1-1 - TRBV10-3 TRBD1 TGTGCCGCCCTCCGGGACAGGGGCATACCGAACACTGAAGCTTTCTTT CAALRDRGIPNTEAFF
TRBJ2-6 once TRBV5-6 - TGTGCCAGCAGCTCGGACATTACCTGGGCCAACGTCCTGACTTTC CASSSDITWANVLTF
TRBJ2-5 few TRBV12-3/TRBV12-4 - TGTGCCAGCAGCCTGGGGACCGGATATGATATAAAGTACTTC CASSLGTGYDIKYF
TRBJ1-5 - TRBV10-2 - TGCGCCAGCAGCGAGTCGGGTCTTAGCAATCAGCCCCAGCATTTT CASSESGLSNQPQHF